Shown below are 18 T cell receptor beta chains from a single sample sequenced in a study of blood T cell repertoires in COVID-19. Sequencing used immunoSEQ multiplex PCR; TCRdb keeps in-frame clones, though not all of them. Of around 160,000 clones listed, about four fifths are singletons. The specimen was peripheral blood. The origin of the receptors is a human donor with acute or convalescent COVID-19. The donor label of this sample is uncertain.

The gene calls are TRBV4-1 and TRBJ1-2; no firm D call. V lost 1 base to trimming and J lost 5 bases, with 14 bases between them. From germline, CDR1 is MGHRA and CDR2 YSYEKL. The length of the CDR3 is 15 residues. CDR3 sequence: CASSQVRDTIYGYTF. The CDR3, as DNA: TGCGCCAGCAGCCAAGTGAGAGACACAATTTATGGCTACACCTTC.

The chain recombines TRBV29-1 with TRBJ1-2; D remains unclear. The CDR3 length is 12 residues. CDR1 is SQVTM and CDR2 is ANQGSEA in the germline V gene. The V gene lost 6 bases and the J gene lost 7 bases, with 15 bases spanning the gap. The CDR3 region is CSVTSWAAGYTF. The CDR3 DNA reads as TGCAGCGTCACCTCATGGGCAGCTGGCTACACCTTC.

This sequence joins TRBV3-1 (or the pseudogene TRBV3-2) and TRBJ1-3; D is uncertain. This CDR3 has 13 residues. The V gene's germline CDR1 is LGHDT and CDR2 YNNKEL (reference sequence). V was clipped by 2 bases and J by 7 bases, with 9 bases between them. For the CDR3, the DNA is TGTGCCAGCAGCCAAAGGGAGCGGAACACCATATATTTT. Residues: CASSQRERNTIYF.

The chain carries TRBV25-1 and TRBJ1-2; a weak D match, TRBD1 (5 bases). Trimming took off 8 bases at V and 0 bases at J, with 16 bases between the two ends. The CDR3 runs 15 residues. In germline, CDR1 is MGHDK, CDR2 SYGVNS. DNA for the CDR3: TGTGCCAGCCTCCCGACAGAGGAAGCTAACTATGGCTACACCTTC. It is translated as CASLPTEEANYGYTF.

This clone was recorded once. The chain carries TRBV12-5 and TRBJ2-1; D may be TRBD1 (5 bases). V lost 6 bases and J 3 bases, leaving 9 bases between the germline ends. CDR1 LGHNT and CDR2 FRNRAP come from the germline V gene. This CDR3 comprises 13 residues. This CDR3 is CASGPDSYNEQFF. The CDR3 DNA is TGTGCTAGTGGCCCCGACAGCTACAATGAGCAGTTCTTC.

V and J are TRBV2 and TRBJ2-2; 7 bases are a match to TRBD1. Germline V gene lookup returns CDR1 SNHLY and CDR2 FYNNEI. V was clipped by 5 bases and J by 3 bases; unmatched bases: 18. This CDR3 comprises 19 residues. CDR3 nucleotides: TGTGCCAGCAGTCCCCGTCACAGGGGTTCCAGCGACTACACCGGGGAGCTGTTTTTT. Protein sequence: CASSPRHRGSSDYTGELFF.

This clone was seen a handful of times. The chain couples TRBV6-5 to TRBJ2-7; D might be TRBD2 (5 bases). With 6 bases removed from V and 6 bases from J, the gap between germline ends came to 12 bases. This CDR3 is 12 amino acids long. Germline CDR1 is MNHEY and CDR2 is SVGAGI. The chain's CDR3 is CASRQAVSEQYF. In DNA, the CDR3 is TGTGCCAGCAGGCAAGCGGTGAGCGAGCAGTACTTC.

This chain uses TRBV28 with TRBJ1-2; TRBD1 agrees at 7 bases. J lost 7 bases, V lost 6 bases, and 11 bases had no gene match. Germline V CDR1 and CDR2: MDHEN, SYDVKM. The CDR3 covers 14 residues. CDR3 protein: CASSYPAGGGGYTF. The CDR3 bases are TGTGCCAGCAGCTACCCCGCAGGGGGAGGTGGCTACACCTTC.

This clone was seen a few times. The chain joins TRBV6-5 to TRBJ1-1; 8 bases match TRBD1. CDR1 MNHEY and CDR2 SVGAGI come from the germline V gene. This CDR3 region has 14 residues. V gave up 6 bases and J gave up 10 bases; unmatched junction bases: 13. The CDR3 protein is CASRKDRGEERAFF. The CDR3 DNA sequence: TGTGCCAGCAGGAAAGACAGGGGAGAAGAAAGAGCTTTCTTT.

The chain uses TRBV10-3 and TRBJ1-1; D not certain. V gave up 4 bases and J gave up 1 base, with 7 bases separating them. The germline gives CDR1 ENHRY, CDR2 SYGVKD. This CDR3 contains 13 residues. DNA for the CDR3: TGTGCCATCAGTGTGGCGGGGAACACTGAAGCTTTCTTT. Translated, it gives CAISVAGNTEAFF.

The CDR3, as DNA: TGTGCCAGCAGCTCCGGGACACCGGGAGAGCAGTACTTC. It yields the protein CASSSGTPGEQYF. This rearrangement joins TRBV11-3 to TRBJ2-7; TRBD1 might be the D (6 bases). The ends were cut back, 4 bases at V and 7 bases at J, with 14 bases in the middle. The germline V gene has CDR1 SGHNT and CDR2 YENEEA. The length of the CDR3 is 13 residues.

V gene TRBV3-1 (or the pseudogene TRBV3-2) combines with J gene TRBJ1-1; D is undetermined. CDR3 length: 13 residues. Trimming shortened V by 0 bases and J by 5 bases, and 7 bases separated the two germline ends. The germline gives CDR1 LGHDT, CDR2 YNNKEL (reference sequence). The CDR3 loop is CASSQEALTEAFF. CDR3 nucleotide sequence: TGTGCCAGCAGCCAAGAAGCGCTGACTGAAGCTTTCTTT.

The chain uses TRBV2 and TRBJ1-5; 7 bases map to TRBD1. The trim removed 5 bases at V and 4 bases at J, leaving 8 bases unmatched. The CDR3 is 15 residues long. The germline gives CDR1 SNHLY, CDR2 FYNNEI. DNA for the CDR3: TGTGCCAGCAGTAAAAGGGGACAGCCTAATCAGCCCCAGCATTTT. Its protein product is CASSKRGQPNQPQHF.

The chain combines TRBV6-5 with TRBJ1-5; 10 positions agree with TRBD1. The CDR3 covers 16 residues. V shed 0 bases and J 4 bases; nucleotides not matched to a gene: 3. The germline V gene encodes CDR1 MNHEY and CDR2 SVGAGI. CDR3 loop: CASSYSGTGANQPQHF. For the CDR3, the DNA is TGTGCCAGCAGTTACTCCGGGACAGGGGCAAATCAGCCCCAGCATTTT.

This clone was detected a few times. This chain connects TRBV30 to TRBJ2-7; TRBD1 aligns across 9 bases. Unmatched junction bases numbered 9, after V lost 5 bases and J lost 4 bases. The CDR3 runs to 14 residues. CDR1 GTSNPN and CDR2 SVGIG come from the germline V gene (reference sequence). CDR3 in amino acids: CAWERQGVVYEQYF. Written as DNA, the CDR3 is TGTGCCTGGGAGAGACAGGGGGTTGTATACGAGCAGTACTTC.

V and J are TRBV3-1 (or the pseudogene TRBV3-2) and TRBJ2-5; D is unresolved. This CDR3 region has 11 residues. Trimming removed 4 bases from V and 4 bases from J, with 4 bases in between. Germline assignment: CDR1 LGHDT and CDR2 YNNKEL (reference sequence). For the CDR3, the DNA is TGTGCCAGCAGCCGCGTAGAGACCCAGTACTTC. It is translated as CASSRVETQYF.

The chain has TRBV3-1 (or the pseudogene TRBV3-2) and TRBJ2-3; D is undetermined. V gave up 5 bases and J gave up 1 base, with 13 bases separating them. CDR1 and CDR2 (germline): LGHDT, YNNKEL (reference sequence). CDR3 length: 15 amino acids. The CDR3 DNA is TGTGCCAGCAGCTCCTACGGTGAGGGCACAGATACGCAGTATTTT. Protein: CASSSYGEGTDTQYF.

The CDR3 nucleotides are TGTGCCTGGGGGGTGGGACAATCTGCGGAGACCCAGTACTTC. It is translated as CAWGVGQSAETQYF. The rearrangement uses TRBV30 and TRBJ2-5, with D possibly matching TRBD1 (6 bases). Trimming removed 5 bases at V and 5 bases at J, with 18 bases between. CDR3 length equals 14 residues. Germline V gene lookup returns CDR1 GTSNPN and CDR2 SVGIG (reference sequence).